This entry lists 20 T cell receptor beta chains sequenced from one sample in a study of CD8+CD57+ T cells in acquired aplastic anemia (dated by TCRdb to the late 2010s). Expansion of CD8+CD57+ cells had been shown by flow cytometry in the patients chosen for sequencing. Data came from an Illumina HiSeq 2000. Genomic DNA served as template for TCR beta VDJ combination and CDR3 sequence profiling. In-frame beta chains were kept once TCRdb had trimmed the public reads at Q25 with fastp and called clones with MiXCR. Merged by CDR3 protein, the rows form single entries marked with the most common genes and DNA. Within this sample are 200,000 or so distinct CDR3 sequences, with 60% to 80% of them counted one time only. The ten largest account for roughly 61% of the sample. The sample was sorted CD4+, CD8+, or CD8+CD57+ T cells (not recorded which) from PBMCs. Receptors originate from a human donor with aplastic anemia.

The chain employs TRBV6-9 and TRBJ2-1, with 7 bases that match TRBD1. Germline values: CDR1 MNHGY, CDR2 SVAAGI. V shed 5 bases, J shed 1 base, and the junction held 5 bases outside the gene matches. CDR3 length: 15 amino acids. The CDR3 coding sequence is TGTGCCAGCAGTGTACAGGGGATTTCCTACAATGAGCAGTTCTTC. It yields the protein CASSVQGISYNEQFF.

The chain recombines TRBV10-3 with TRBJ2-5, with 14 bases that match TRBD2. This CDR3 is 14 amino acids long. Germline V gene data show CDR1 as ENHRY and CDR2 as SYGVKD. The trim removed 10 bases at V and 4 bases at J, leaving 5 bases unmatched. In DNA, the CDR3 is TGTGCCACCGGGACTAGCGGGAGATCAGAGACCCAGTACTTC. It encodes CATGTSGRSETQYF.

This clonotype was detected many times. The chain joins TRBV15 to TRBJ2-2; D assignment may be TRBD1 or TRBD2 (5 bases each). Germline assignment: CDR1 LNHNV and CDR2 YYDKDF (reference sequence). The CDR3 contains 15 residues. The V and J ends lost 7 bases and 8 bases respectively, with 20 bases between them. CDR3 region: CATNHPQGGRGELFF. CDR3 DNA: TGTGCCACCAACCATCCCCAGGGTGGGAGAGGGGAGCTGTTTTTT. Using reference TRBV15 and TRBJ2-2 for the parts outside the CDR3, the full variable domain is DAMVIQNPRYQVTQFGKPVTLSCSQTLNHNVMYWYQQKSSQAPKLLFHYYDKDFNNEADTPDNFQSRRPNTSFCFLDIRSPGLGDTAMYLCATNHPQGGRGELFFGEGSRLTVL.

V usage is TRBV5-8 and J usage is TRBJ1-3, with D hard to call. This CDR3 has 15 amino acids. CDR1 and CDR2 from the germline V gene are SGHTS and YDEGEE. The ends were cut back, 6 bases at V and 1 base at J, with 14 bases in the middle. The CDR3 nucleotides read TGTGCCAGCAACCTAGACCGGGCTTCTGGAAACACCATATATTTT. Protein: CASNLDRASGNTIYF.

This clonotype has only a few counts. The chain's CDR3 is CASSLRSGGYTF. The CDR3, as DNA: TGTGCCAGTAGTCTGCGATCCGGGGGCTACACCTTC. This chain links TRBV19 with TRBJ1-2; no clear D gene. Trimming cost V 5 bases and J 8 bases, with 12 bases left between them. Per germline, CDR1 LNHDA and CDR2 SQIVND (reference sequence). This CDR3 region has 12 residues.

Notes on this clonotype: At one end the junction does not follow the germline gene, possibly because of a read error. V gene TRBV10-3 combines with J gene TRBJ2-7; D is unresolved. CDR1 and CDR2 (germline): ENHRY, SYGVKD. This CDR3 is built from 14 residues. This CDR3 reads CASSELRSSYEQYF. In DNA form, the CDR3 reads TGTGCCAGCAGTGAGCTTAGGAGCTCCTACGAGCAGTACTTC.

This chain joins TRBV19 and TRBJ2-7; D may be TRBD1 (5 bases). V lost 7 bases and J 2 bases, leaving 15 bases between the germline ends. CDR3 length: 14 amino acids. Germline values: CDR1 LNHDA, CDR2 SQIVND (reference sequence). CDR3 nucleotides: TGTGCCAGTACCCCTACGGACACAGCCTACGAGCAGTACTTC. It specifies CASTPTDTAYEQYF.

The rearrangement joins TRBV5-1 to TRBJ2-7, with a tentative D call TRBD1 (6 bases). Trimming pared 1 base from V and 5 bases from J, leaving 16 bases between. The germline V gene has CDR1 SGHRS and CDR2 YFSETQ. The CDR3 is 15 amino acids. CDR3 in amino acids: CASSLSAGQLDEQYF. CDR3 nucleotide sequence: TGCGCCAGCAGCTTGAGCGCAGGACAGTTGGACGAGCAGTACTTC.

This clonotype was seen ten or more times. CDR3 in amino acids: CASSPGSGGYTF. The CDR3 DNA reads as TGTGCCAGCAGCCCTGGGTCGGGGGGCTACACCTTC. This chain uses TRBV11-2 with TRBJ1-2; D is undetermined. V lost 5 bases and J lost 8, with 12 bases in between. CDR3 length: 12 amino acids. CDR1 is SGHAT and CDR2 is FQNNGV in the germline V gene.

The chain carries TRBV6-6 and TRBJ2-6, with a possible D match to TRBD1 (6 bases). CDR3 length: 16 amino acids. V lost 6 bases to trimming and J lost 2 bases, with 14 bases between them. The germline V gene has CDR1 MNHNY and CDR2 SVGAGI (reference sequence). This CDR3 reads CASSPRQGPGANVLTF. The CDR3 DNA reads TGTGCCAGCAGCCCTCGGCAGGGGCCTGGGGCCAACGTCCTGACTTTC.

This clonotype came up once. This chain's CDR3 is CASVADSSYEQYF. CDR3 DNA: TGTGCCAGCGTAGCGGACAGCTCCTACGAGCAGTACTTC. The chain couples TRBV2 to TRBJ2-7; D is perhaps TRBD1 or TRBD2 (6 bases each). Trimming left V 8 bases short and J 0 bases short, with 11 bases between. This CDR3 is built from 13 residues. Germline loops: CDR1 SNHLY, CDR2 FYNNEI.

This chain uses TRBV7-8 with TRBJ2-1; the D is unclear. CDR1 and CDR2 (germline): SGHVS, FQNEAQ. CDR3 size: 12 residues. The V gene lost 3 bases and the J gene lost 16 bases, with 16 bases spanning the gap. CDR3 bases: TGTGCCAGCAGCTTTTCGACTGGCGTAAATTTCTTC. It codes for CASSFSTGVNFF.

For the CDR3, the DNA is TGTGCCAGCAGTGGAGGGGTGGGAGATCAGCCCCAGCATTTT. Amino acid sequence: CASSGGVGDQPQHF. This chain joins TRBV6-5 and TRBJ1-5, with D perhaps TRBD1 (5 bases). The V end was cut by 5 bases, the J end by 5 bases, with 13 bases between. Germline V gene lookup returns CDR1 MNHEY and CDR2 SVGAGI. This CDR3 has 14 residues.

This chain joins TRBV7-3 and TRBJ2-7; 8 nucleotides align to TRBD1. With 3 bases clipped from V and 3 bases from J, the junction kept 4 bases outside the gene matches. The CDR3 is 14 residues long. Germline V CDR1 and CDR2: SGHTA, FQGTGA. In nucleotides, the CDR3 is TGTGCCAGCAGCTTCGGACAGGGTTTCTACGAGCAGTACTTC. Translated: CASSFGQGFYEQYF.

The V and J genes are TRBV20-1 and TRBJ1-6; a possible D gene is TRBD1 (5 bases). CDR1 DFQATT and CDR2 SNEGSKA come from the germline V gene (reference sequence). CDR3 length: 15 residues. Trimming pared 5 bases from V and 10 bases from J, leaving 21 bases between. The CDR3 DNA reads as TGCAGTGCTCAGGTCGGGGAGGGACTTCGGTCACCCCTCCACTTT. It codes for CSAQVGEGLRSPLHF.

The count of this clonotype is one. V is TRBV2 and J is TRBJ1-2; TRBD1 aligns across 7 bases. The junction had 9 bases not matched to a gene; V was cut back by 4 bases and J by 10 bases. CDR3 length: 13 amino acids. Per germline, CDR1 SNHLY and CDR2 FYNNEI. The CDR3 spells CASSGTGSMDYTF. The CDR3 region has the DNA TGTGCCAGCAGTGGGACAGGTTCTATGGACTACACCTTC.

CDR3 region: CATSREAGWNTEAFF. CDR3 coding DNA: TGTGCCACCAGCAGAGAAGCAGGTTGGAACACTGAAGCTTTCTTT. V gene TRBV15 combines with J gene TRBJ1-1; unclear D gene. The CDR3 spans 15 residues. Trimming left V 0 bases short and J 1 base short, with 9 bases between. Germline V CDR1 and CDR2: LNHNV, YYDKDF (reference sequence).

This clonotype has just a few counts. This chain uses TRBV10-3 with TRBJ1-5; possibly TRBD1 for D (5 bases). The V gene's germline CDR1 is ENHRY and CDR2 SYGVKD. This CDR3 has 13 residues. The ends were cut back, 8 bases at V and 2 bases at J, with 10 bases in the middle. The CDR3 is CAIARDGNQPQHF. The CDR3 DNA follows: TGTGCCATCGCCCGGGACGGCAATCAGCCCCAGCATTTT.

This chain uses TRBV10-3 with TRBJ2-1; perhaps TRBD2 as D (6 bases). The CDR3 loop spans 13 amino acids. V lost 7 bases, J lost 5 bases, and 12 bases lay in between. Per the germline V gene, CDR1 is ENHRY and CDR2 is SYGVKD. The DNA for the CDR3 is TGTGCCATCAAAGGCGGGGATAACAATGAGCAGTTCTTC. Translation: CAIKGGDNNEQFF.

This rearrangement joins TRBV7-2 to TRBJ1-1; maybe TRBD1 (5 bases). The CDR3 runs to 17 residues. The germline CDR1 and CDR2 sequences are SGHTA and FQGNSA. Trimming took 5 bases from V and 0 from J, leaving 19 bases between them. The chain's CDR3 is CASSTTHRGVMNTEAFF. The CDR3 DNA reads as TGTGCCAGCAGCACGACCCACCGGGGGGTCATGAACACTGAAGCTTTCTTT.